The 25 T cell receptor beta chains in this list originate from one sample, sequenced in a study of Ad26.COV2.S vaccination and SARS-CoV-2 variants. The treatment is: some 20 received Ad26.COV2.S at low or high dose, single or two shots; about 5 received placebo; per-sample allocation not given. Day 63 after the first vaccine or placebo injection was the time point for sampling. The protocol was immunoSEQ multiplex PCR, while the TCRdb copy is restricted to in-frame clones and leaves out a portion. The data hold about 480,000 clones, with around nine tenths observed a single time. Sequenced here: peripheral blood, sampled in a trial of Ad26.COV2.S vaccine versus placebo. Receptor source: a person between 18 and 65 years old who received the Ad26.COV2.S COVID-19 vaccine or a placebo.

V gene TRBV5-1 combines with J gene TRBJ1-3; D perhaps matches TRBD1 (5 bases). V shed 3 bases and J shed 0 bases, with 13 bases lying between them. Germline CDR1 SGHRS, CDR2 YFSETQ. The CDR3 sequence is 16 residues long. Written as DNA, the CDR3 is TGCGCCAGCAGCTCAGGGCTTCGGAGCTCTGGAAACACCATATATTTT. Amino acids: CASSSGLRSSGNTIYF.

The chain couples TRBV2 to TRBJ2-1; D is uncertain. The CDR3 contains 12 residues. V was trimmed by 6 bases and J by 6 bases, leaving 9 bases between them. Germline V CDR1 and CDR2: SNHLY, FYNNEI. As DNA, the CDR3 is TGTGCCAGCAGCCGCGACCTCAATGAGCAGTTCTTC. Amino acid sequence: CASSRDLNEQFF.

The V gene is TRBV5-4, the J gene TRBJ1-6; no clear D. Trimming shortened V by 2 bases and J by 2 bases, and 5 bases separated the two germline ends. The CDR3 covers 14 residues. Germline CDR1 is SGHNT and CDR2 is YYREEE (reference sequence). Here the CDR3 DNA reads TGTGCCAGCAGCTTCGCGACCTATAATTCACCCCTCCACTTT. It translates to CASSFATYNSPLHF.

CDR3 in amino acids: CASIQGAYSNQPQHF. As DNA, the CDR3 is TGTGCCAGCATCCAGGGGGCTTATAGCAATCAGCCCCAGCATTTT. The V gene is TRBV6-6, the J gene TRBJ1-5, with 8 positions matching TRBD1. CDR1 and CDR2 (germline): MNHNY, SVGAGI (reference sequence). The V segment lost 7 bases and the J segment 0 bases; nucleotides outside the gene matches: 5. The CDR3 is 15 residues long.

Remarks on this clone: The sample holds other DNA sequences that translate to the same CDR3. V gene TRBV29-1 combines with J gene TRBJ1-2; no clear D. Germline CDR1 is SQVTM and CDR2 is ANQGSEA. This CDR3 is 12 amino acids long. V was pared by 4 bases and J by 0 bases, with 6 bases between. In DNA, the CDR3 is TGCAGCGTTGCGACGGCTAACTATGGCTACACCTTC. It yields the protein CSVATANYGYTF.

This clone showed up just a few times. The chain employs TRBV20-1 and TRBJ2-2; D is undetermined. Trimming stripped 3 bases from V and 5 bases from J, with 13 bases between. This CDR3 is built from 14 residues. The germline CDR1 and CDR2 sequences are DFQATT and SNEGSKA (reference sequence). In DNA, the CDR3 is TGCAGTGCTAGTTTTCTTTCCCAGACCGGGGAGCTGTTTTTT. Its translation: CSASFLSQTGELFF.

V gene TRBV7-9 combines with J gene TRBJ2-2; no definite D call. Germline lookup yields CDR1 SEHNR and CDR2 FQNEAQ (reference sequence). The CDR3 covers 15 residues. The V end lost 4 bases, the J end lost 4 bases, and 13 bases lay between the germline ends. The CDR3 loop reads CASSSRRVVTGELFF. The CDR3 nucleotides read TGTGCCAGCAGCTCCCGTCGCGTCGTCACCGGGGAGCTGTTTTTT.

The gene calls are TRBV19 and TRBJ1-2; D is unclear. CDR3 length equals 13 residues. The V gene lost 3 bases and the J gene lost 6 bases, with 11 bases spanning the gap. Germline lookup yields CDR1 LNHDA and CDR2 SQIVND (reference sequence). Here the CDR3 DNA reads TGTGCCAGTAGTATGGCGGGGTATCATGGCTACACCTTC. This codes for CASSMAGYHGYTF.

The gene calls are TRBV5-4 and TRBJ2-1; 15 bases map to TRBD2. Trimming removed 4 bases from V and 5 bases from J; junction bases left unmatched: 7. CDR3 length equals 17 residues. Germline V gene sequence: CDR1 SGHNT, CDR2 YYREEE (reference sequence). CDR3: CASSRGLAGGLDNEQFF. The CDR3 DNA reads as TGTGCCAGCAGCAGGGGACTAGCGGGAGGTCTTGACAATGAGCAGTTCTTC.

The CDR3: CASSLEDAGELFF. As DNA, the CDR3 is TGTGCCAGCAGCTTAGAGGACGCCGGGGAGCTGTTTTTT. J is TRBJ2-2 and V is TRBV11-3; no clear D. The germline V gene has CDR1 SGHNT and CDR2 YENEEA. Trimming took off 0 bases at V and 6 bases at J, with 5 bases between the two ends. This CDR3 has 13 residues.

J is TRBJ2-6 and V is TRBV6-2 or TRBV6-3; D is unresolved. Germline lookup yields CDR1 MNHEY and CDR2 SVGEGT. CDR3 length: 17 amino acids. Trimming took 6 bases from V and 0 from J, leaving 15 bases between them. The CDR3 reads CASSTPPPASGANVLTF. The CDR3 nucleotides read TGTGCCAGCAGCACACCCCCCCCTGCCTCTGGGGCCAACGTCCTGACTTTC.

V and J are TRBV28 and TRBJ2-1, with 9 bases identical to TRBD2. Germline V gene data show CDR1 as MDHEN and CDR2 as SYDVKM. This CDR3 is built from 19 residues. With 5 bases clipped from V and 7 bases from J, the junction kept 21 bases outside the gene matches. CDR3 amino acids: CASSGPTGQAGGPRNEQFF. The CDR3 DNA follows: TGTGCCAGCAGTGGACCGACAGGGCAGGCGGGAGGGCCGAGGAATGAGCAGTTCTTC.

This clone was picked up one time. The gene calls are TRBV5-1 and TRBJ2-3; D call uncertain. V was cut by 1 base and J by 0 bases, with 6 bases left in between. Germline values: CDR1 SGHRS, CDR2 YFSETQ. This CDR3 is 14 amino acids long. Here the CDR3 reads CASSLKSSTDTQYF. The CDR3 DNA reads TGCGCCAGCAGCTTGAAATCTAGCACAGATACGCAGTATTTT.

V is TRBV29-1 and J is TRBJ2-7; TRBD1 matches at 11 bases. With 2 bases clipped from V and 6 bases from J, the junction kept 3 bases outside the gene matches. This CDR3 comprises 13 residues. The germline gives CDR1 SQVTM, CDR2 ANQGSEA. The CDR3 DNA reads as TGCAGCGTTGAATGGGGGACAGGGGGCGAGCAGTACTTC. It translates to CSVEWGTGGEQYF.

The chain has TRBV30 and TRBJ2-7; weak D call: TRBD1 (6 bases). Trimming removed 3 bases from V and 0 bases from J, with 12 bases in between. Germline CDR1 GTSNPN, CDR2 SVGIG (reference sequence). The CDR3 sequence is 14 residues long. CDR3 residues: CAWREQGFSYEQYF. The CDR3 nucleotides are TGTGCCTGGAGAGAACAGGGATTCTCCTACGAGCAGTACTTC.

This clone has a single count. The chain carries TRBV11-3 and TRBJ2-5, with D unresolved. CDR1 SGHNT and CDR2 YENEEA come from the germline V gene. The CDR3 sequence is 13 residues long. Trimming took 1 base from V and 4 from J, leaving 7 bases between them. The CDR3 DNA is TGTGCCAGCAGCTTAGCCCTGGGAGAGACCCAGTACTTC. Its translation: CASSLALGETQYF.

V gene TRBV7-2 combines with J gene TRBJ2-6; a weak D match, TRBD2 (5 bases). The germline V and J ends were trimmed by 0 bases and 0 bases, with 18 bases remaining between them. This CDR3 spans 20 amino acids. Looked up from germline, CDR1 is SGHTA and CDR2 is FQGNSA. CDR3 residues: CASSLAIGVAGSSGANVLTF. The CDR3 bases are TGTGCCAGCAGCTTAGCGATCGGGGTCGCAGGTTCCTCTGGGGCCAACGTCCTGACTTTC.

CDR3 in amino acids: CASRSTGIYEQYF. In nucleotides, the CDR3 is TGTGCCAGCAGATCAACAGGGATCTACGAGCAGTACTTC. This chain connects TRBV28 to TRBJ2-7; maybe TRBD1 (6 bases). Germline V gene sequence: CDR1 MDHEN, CDR2 SYDVKM. V lost 6 bases, J lost 3 bases, and 12 bases lay in between. This CDR3 spans 13 amino acids.

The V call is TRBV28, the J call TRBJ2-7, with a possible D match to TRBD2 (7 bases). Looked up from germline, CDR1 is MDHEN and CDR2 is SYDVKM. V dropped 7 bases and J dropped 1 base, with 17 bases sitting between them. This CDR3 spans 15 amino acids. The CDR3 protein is CASNPGGARSYEQYF. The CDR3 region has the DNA TGTGCCAGCAACCCTGGGGGGGCGAGGTCCTACGAGCAGTACTTC.

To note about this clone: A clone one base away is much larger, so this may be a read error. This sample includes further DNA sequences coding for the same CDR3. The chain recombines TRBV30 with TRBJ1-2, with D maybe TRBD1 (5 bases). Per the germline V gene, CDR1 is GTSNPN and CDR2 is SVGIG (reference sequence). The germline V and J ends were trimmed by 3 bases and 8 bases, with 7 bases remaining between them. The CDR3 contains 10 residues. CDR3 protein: CAWRRGGYTF. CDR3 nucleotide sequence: TGTGCCTGGAGGAGGGGCGGCTACACCTTC.

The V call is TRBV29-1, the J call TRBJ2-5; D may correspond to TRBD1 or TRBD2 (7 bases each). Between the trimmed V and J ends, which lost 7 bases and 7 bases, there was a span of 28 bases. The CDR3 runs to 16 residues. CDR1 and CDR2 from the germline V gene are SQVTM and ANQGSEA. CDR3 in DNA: TGCAGCGCCCGGGGGGCCCTTACAGGGGCCGCCCGGACCCAGTACTTC. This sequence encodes CSARGALTGAARTQYF.

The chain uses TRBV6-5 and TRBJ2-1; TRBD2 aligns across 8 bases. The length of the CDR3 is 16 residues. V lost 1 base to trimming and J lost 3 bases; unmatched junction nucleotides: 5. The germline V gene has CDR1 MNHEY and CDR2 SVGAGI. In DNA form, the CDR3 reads TGTGCCAGCAGTTACTACCCAGCGGGGGACTACAATGAGCAGTTCTTC. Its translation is CASSYYPAGDYNEQFF.

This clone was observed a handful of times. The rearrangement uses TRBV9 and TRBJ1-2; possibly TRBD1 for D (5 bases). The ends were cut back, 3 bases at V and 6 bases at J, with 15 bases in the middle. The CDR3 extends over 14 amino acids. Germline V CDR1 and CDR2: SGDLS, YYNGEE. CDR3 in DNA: TGTGCCAGCAGCGCATATCAGGGAAAGGATGGCTACACCTTC. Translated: CASSAYQGKDGYTF.

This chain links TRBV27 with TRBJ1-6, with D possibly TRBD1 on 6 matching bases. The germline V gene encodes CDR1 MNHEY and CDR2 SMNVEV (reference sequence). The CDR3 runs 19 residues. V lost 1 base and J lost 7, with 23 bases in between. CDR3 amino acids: CASSLFNTIRDKGNSPLHF. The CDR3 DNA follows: TGTGCCAGCAGTTTATTTAATACGATAAGGGACAAGGGCAATTCACCCCTCCACTTT.

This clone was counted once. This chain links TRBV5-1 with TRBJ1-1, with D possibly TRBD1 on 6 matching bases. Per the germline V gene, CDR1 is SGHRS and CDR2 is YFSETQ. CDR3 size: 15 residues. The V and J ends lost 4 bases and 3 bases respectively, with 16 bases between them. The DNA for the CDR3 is TGCGCCAGCAGCATACAGGGTAATCGGGACACTGAAGCTTTCTTT. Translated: CASSIQGNRDTEAFF.